These 17 T cell receptor beta chains were sequenced from one sample in a study of beta chain features in type 1 diabetes (dated by TCRdb to between 2018 and 2020). The library was made by the immunoSEQ multiplex PCR assay. The entire isolated RNA was reverse transcribed using the High Capacity cDNA Reverse Transcription Kit, and thus expressed TCRB transcripts were sequenced. TCRdb limited this immuneACCESS table to in-frame rearrangements with V and J called. A share of clones is missing; checked studies link under half to unresolved V genes, and the rest is unexplained. Counted in this sample were 150,000 to 160,000 clones; approximately 10% of them appeared once. The ten largest clones capture under 2.5% of the sample. The sequenced material came from central memory CD4+ T cells from blood. The receptors were sampled from a man aged 18 to 29 in good health.

CDR3 region: CASSPSGRYTGELFF. The CDR3 nucleotides are TGTGCCAGCAGCCCTAGCGGGAGGTACACCGGGGAGCTGTTTTTT. V gene TRBV7-6 combines with J gene TRBJ2-2; TRBD2 matches at 11 bases. The V and J ends lost 5 bases and 3 bases, in that order; junction bases with no gene match: 2. This CDR3 region has 15 residues. Per the germline V gene, CDR1 is SGHVS and CDR2 is FNYEAQ.

This clone was observed a handful of times. CDR3 in amino acids: CSVVRGGQGTEAFF. The CDR3 region has the DNA TGCAGCGTTGTGCGCGGCGGGCAGGGAACTGAAGCTTTCTTT. This chain connects TRBV29-1 to TRBJ1-1; the D gene is possibly TRBD1 (5 bases). Germline V CDR1 and CDR2: SQVTM, ANQGSEA. The CDR3 contains 14 residues. Trimming removed 4 bases from V and 5 bases from J, with 17 bases in between.

This clone was counted between two and nine times. The chain combines TRBV30 with TRBJ2-5; the D gene is possibly TRBD2 (7 bases). The CDR3 totals 12 residues. The V end was cut by 5 bases, the J end by 5 bases, with 12 bases between. Per germline, CDR1 GTSNPN and CDR2 SVGIG (reference sequence). CDR3 sequence (DNA): TGTGCCTGGGCCAGGGGAGGGGAGACCCAGTACTTC. Residues: CAWARGGETQYF.

This clone was counted many times. The chain couples TRBV7-2 to TRBJ2-7; weak D call: TRBD1 (6 bases). The CDR3 length is 15 residues. Germline V CDR1 and CDR2: SGHTA, FQGNSA. Trimming took 4 bases from V and 2 from J, leaving 15 bases between them. The CDR3 coding sequence is TGTGCCAGCAGCTCAGGACAGCCCGGAGCCTACGAGCAGTACTTC. Amino acids: CASSSGQPGAYEQYF.

This clone was counted only a few times. The gene calls are TRBV29-1 and TRBJ2-3; D unclear. This CDR3 is 14 amino acids long. Germline V CDR1 and CDR2: SQVTM, ANQGSEA. Deletions cut 0 bases from V and 5 bases from J, with 12 bases between. The CDR3 protein is CSVEDFAWEDTQYF. The CDR3 DNA reads TGCAGCGTTGAAGATTTCGCCTGGGAAGATACGCAGTATTTT.

This clone was seen only a few times. J is TRBJ2-3 and V is TRBV9; 7 bases fit TRBD2. This CDR3 is 15 amino acids long. V dropped 2 bases and J dropped 1; count of bases not matched to a gene: 4. Germline V gene lookup returns CDR1 SGDLS and CDR2 YYNGEE. CDR3 DNA sequence: TGTGCCAGCAGCGTTCGAGCGGGGCGCACAGATACGCAGTATTTT. Its protein is CASSVRAGRTDTQYF.

This clone occurred a few times. This sequence joins TRBV4-3 and TRBJ2-3; D call uncertain. The CDR3 loop spans 15 amino acids. The germline V gene has CDR1 LGHNA and CDR2 YSLEER. Trimming removed 0 bases from V and 4 bases from J, with 11 bases in between. CDR3 sequence (DNA): TGCGCCAGCAGCCAAGACCAGGCACGTTCAGATACGCAGTATTTT. Amino acids: CASSQDQARSDTQYF.

This clone appeared many times. Additional DNA sequences in this sample encode the identical CDR3. J is TRBJ2-7 and V is TRBV28; D is unclear. V was pared by 1 base and J by 4 bases, with 5 bases between. CDR1 is MDHEN, CDR2 SYDVKM, per germline. CDR3 size: 12 residues. In nucleotides, the CDR3 is TGTGCCAGCAGTTTATTAGGATACGAGCAGTACTTC. Protein product: CASSLLGYEQYF.

This clone appeared a few times. V and J are TRBV7-9 and TRBJ1-2; D unresolved. V lost 1 base and J lost 8, with 11 bases in between. The CDR3 spans 13 residues. Germline values: CDR1 SEHNR, CDR2 FQNEAQ (reference sequence). The CDR3 loop reads CASSLEEISGYTF. The CDR3 coding sequence is TGTGCCAGCAGCTTAGAGGAGATAAGCGGCTACACCTTC. Complete variable domain (other parts from reference TRBV7-9 and TRBJ1-2): DTGVSQNPRHKITKRGQNVTFRCDPISEHNRLYWYRQTLGQGPEFLTYFQNEAQLEKSRLLSDRFSAERPKGSFSTLEIQRTEQGDSAMYLCASSLEEISGYTFGSGTRLTVV.

The chain is built from TRBV9 and TRBJ2-5, with 7 bases lining up with TRBD2. The V segment lost 4 bases and the J segment 1 base; nucleotides outside the gene matches: 10. This CDR3 region has 16 residues. CDR1 SGDLS and CDR2 YYNGEE come from the germline V gene. The CDR3 nucleotides read TGTGCCAGCAGCCACTCGGGCGGGAGAGGCCAAGAGACCCAGTACTTC. Protein product: CASSHSGGRGQETQYF.

In its sample, this clone was seen a few times. In nucleotides, the CDR3 is TGTGCCAGCAGCCAATTTCTAGCGGGGGACAATGAGCAGTTCTTC. Amino acid sequence: CASSQFLAGDNEQFF. V gene TRBV4-2 combines with J gene TRBJ2-1; TRBD2 matches 10 bases. The germline V gene has CDR1 LGHNA and CDR2 YNFKEQ. The V and J ends lost 2 bases and 5 bases, in that order; junction bases with no gene match: 3. The CDR3 consists of 15 residues.

The chain employs TRBV5-6 and TRBJ2-4; 7 bases map to TRBD2. The CDR3 sequence is 15 residues long. V was clipped by 1 base and J by 0 bases; unmatched bases: 1. Per germline, CDR1 SGHDT and CDR2 YYEEEE. The CDR3 is CASSLRGVAKNIQYF. CDR3 nucleotide sequence: TGTGCCAGCAGCTTGCGGGGGGTAGCCAAAAACATTCAGTACTTC.

The chain recombines TRBV18 with TRBJ2-7; TRBD2 matches 8 bases. The CDR3 contains 15 residues. Germline values: CDR1 KGHSH, CDR2 LQKENI. With 6 bases clipped from V and 5 bases from J, the junction kept 12 bases outside the gene matches. The CDR3 DNA reads TGTGCCAGCTCGGCGAGCGCGGGAGGCCTCGACGAGCAGTACTTC. Translating gives CASSASAGGLDEQYF. Combining the CDR3 with reference TRBV18 and TRBJ2-7 gives the whole variable domain NAGVMQNPRHLVRRRGQEARLRCSPMKGHSHVYWYRQLPEEGLKFMVYLQKENIIDESGMPKERFSAEFPKEGPSILRIQQVVRGDSAAYFCASSASAGGLDEQYFGPGTRLTVT.

This clone has more than one count but fewer than ten. The chain uses TRBV5-1 and TRBJ2-1, with D perhaps matching TRBD2 (6 bases). Germline CDR1 is SGHRS and CDR2 is YFSETQ. This CDR3 has 15 amino acids. V gave up 4 bases and J gave up 0 bases, with 11 bases separating them. The CDR3 here is CASSGNSGSYNEQFF. The CDR3 nucleotides are TGCGCCAGCAGCGGTAATAGCGGCTCCTACAATGAGCAGTTCTTC.

This clone occurred many times. This chain joins TRBV7-2 and TRBJ2-7; 9 bases match TRBD2. This CDR3 region has 15 residues. Germline loops: CDR1 SGHTA, CDR2 FQGNSA. Unmatched junction bases numbered 3, after V lost 0 bases and J lost 3 bases. CDR3 coding DNA: TGTGCCAGCAGCTTAGCGGCGGGAGGGGACTACGAGCAGTACTTC. This sequence encodes CASSLAAGGDYEQYF.

This clone has a handful of counts. The chain couples TRBV7-2 to TRBJ2-3; TRBD2 aligns across 10 bases. Germline CDR1 and CDR2: SGHTA and FQGNSA. The CDR3 consists of 19 residues. Germline trimming cut 3 bases from V and 3 bases from J; bases unmatched to any gene: 15. The CDR3 region has the DNA TGTGCCAGCAGCTTCTCTGGCGAACTAGCGGGAAGGCGGACAGATACGCAGTATTTT. It yields the protein CASSFSGELAGRRTDTQYF.

The rearrangement links TRBV7-9 to TRBJ1-2, with no clear D. Germline V gene lookup returns CDR1 SEHNR and CDR2 FQNEAQ (reference sequence). This CDR3 region has 15 residues. The V gene lost 0 bases and the J gene lost 3 bases, with 11 bases spanning the gap. The CDR3, as DNA: TGTGCCAGCAGCTTAGCCACAGTCAACTACTATGGCTACACCTTC. Protein sequence: CASSLATVNYYGYTF.